The present TCR beta chain was sequenced within a study of T cells in Graves' hyperthyroidism and ophthalmopathy (dated by TCRdb to about 2019). For context, the study as a whole: To identify TCR V-J signatures that set the groups apart, the researchers used a discovery cohort of 100 or so patients, made up of some 41 with Graves' ophthalmopathy and 55 to 65 with stable Graves' hyperthyroidism. Whether ophthalmopathy could be predicted prospectively was tested in an independent validation cohort made up of approximately 19 hyperthyroidism patients plus 17 patients who later progressed to ophthalmopathy. The 100 or so discovery patients were divided at random into training and test sets in a 7:3 ratio. In addition, the study compared T-cell repertoires in thyroid tissue and in blood from about 6 Graves' hyperthyroidism patients. After sampling, hyperthyroidism patients received methimazole starting at 30 mg daily, and ophthalmopathy patients received high-dose intravenous methylprednisolone. The paper reports TCR Vbeta CDR3 sequencing of 130 to 150 peripheral blood samples: 43 ophthalmopathy, some 80 hyperthyroidism and 17 progressor patients.

Paper-wide results and their limitations: A 13 V-J signature model separated ophthalmopathy from stable hyperthyroidism, with approximately 87% sensitivity and 81.08% specificity in cross-validation and 80%/75% in testing. Sample size was not statistically predetermined, and investigators were not blinded to group allocation. In validation, the model predicted progression to ophthalmopathy a median of 6.5 months before onset, with roughly 70% sensitivity and 72.22% specificity. Blood samples also contained most of the expanded thyroid clonotypes (frequency above 0.001), which suggests that blood repertoires may reflect thyroid immune responses.

Of note for this clonotype: Its target antigen remains unknown. Within one base of it there is no much larger clone, and no base qualities were kept.

From its cysteine to its phenylalanine, the CDR3 spans 14 amino acids. CDR3 DNA only is kept here, 42 bases in frame from base 1. V and J are truncated by 6 bases and 0 bases respectively, leaving an intervening sequence of 15 bases. For CDR1 and CDR2, the germline V gene (reference sequence) lists DFQATT and SNEGSKA. Any patient with an uncontrolled infection, another autoimmune disease, pregnancy or lactation was excluded. Diagnoses were established on the basis of clinical symptoms, serum thyroxine and TRAb, thyroid ultrasound, and orbital computed tomography. Total RNA was extracted using Trizol reagent, and RNA quality was assessed on an Agilent 2100 Bioanalyzer. Amplification of TCR beta CDR3 regions was carried out from RNA transcripts. For the first round of RT-PCR on the TCR CDR3, the HTBI primer set was used together with the Qiagen OneStep RT-PCR kit. The libraries were constructed in a second round of multiplex PCR and then size-selected and purified. Sequencing of the libraries was done on an Illumina HiSeq2000 using paired-end 100 bp reads. Processing in the source paper ran as follows. SOAPnuke was used to process the raw data, removing reads that contained adapters or uncalled bases, had a mean Phred below 15, or lacked an exact match to the constant primer or identifier. High-quality paired reads were merged with COPE v1.2.5, and unique nucleotide sequences were defined as clonotypes. Clonotypes were aligned to IMGT TRBV, TRBD and TRBJ reference segments using MiTCR v1.1. The analysis included only V-J combinations with a frequency above 0.0001, which together covered 99% to 99.2% of the repertoires. The TCS score was defined as the ratio of F50 (clonal expansion) to E x V (chaos), calculated using BLOSUM62-based TCRdist between CDR3 peptides within each V-J. Welch's t-statistics and random forest reduced just over 500 V-J features to 13, which were used in a naive Bayes classifier (R e1071). The Morisita-Horn index was used to measure how similar the thyroid and blood repertoires were. TCRdb trimmed the raw reads at Q25, called clones with MiXCR and kept productive beta chains. Each CDR3 protein gets just one entry, which takes the most common genes and DNA from the rows behind it. These V and J calls rely on TCRdb rather than the paper's analysis. The sample includes hundreds of thousands of distinct CDR3 sequences, with about 45% observed a single time. The ten largest clonotypes hold 6.5% to 9% of the sample.

This TCR was sampled from an adult man with Graves' disease, either hyperthyroidism or ophthalmopathy (not recorded which). The chain is encoded by TRBV20-1 joined to TRBJ2-7; the D segment is perhaps TRBD1 or TRBD2, each sharing 6 matched bases. The sequenced sample was peripheral blood or thyroid tissue (not recorded which). The bases read TGCAGTGCAACAAGAGGGGGGTTCTCCTACGAGCAGTACTTC. This sequence encodes CSATRGGFSYEQYF.